This TCR beta chain was sequenced in a study of OX40 agonist ivuxolimab in advanced cancers. Measured with immunoSEQ multiplex PCR; TCRdb has only the in-frame clones, and not every one. Of tens of thousands of clones listed, around 77% are singletons. Study conclusions and caveats: Clones of CD4+ and CD8+ blood T cells grew by week 6 at doses of 0.1 to 3.0 mg/kg. Expanded clones were, on average, more numerous in CD8+ T cells than in CD4+.

With regard to this clone: The antigen is undetermined.

This TCR came from an adult with an advanced solid tumor such as melanoma, head and neck, liver or kidney cancer. The sample here was CD4+ or CD8+ T cells sorted from blood, taken in a trial of the OX40 agonist ivuxolimab.

The CDR3 loop reads CASSSASYEQYF. CDR3 bases: TGTGCCAGCAGCTCCGCCTCCTACGAGCAGTACTTC. The chain employs TRBV5-5 and TRBJ2-7; no firm D call. This CDR3 region has 12 residues. V was trimmed by 3 bases and J by 0 bases, leaving 4 bases between them. Germline-derived CDR1 and CDR2 are SGHKS and YYEKEE (reference sequence).